A selection of T cell receptor beta chains follows, all from one sample in a study of OX40 agonist ivuxolimab in advanced cancers. The table came from immunoSEQ multiplex PCR; TCRdb's copy has only in-frame clones and leaves some out. There are some 64,000 clones in the sample; about 90% occur only once, and roughly 5.5% lies in the top ten. Sequences were derived from CD4+ or CD8+ T cells sorted from blood, sampled in a trial of the OX40 agonist ivuxolimab. These receptors originate from an adult with an advanced solid tumor such as melanoma, head and neck, liver or kidney cancer. Each CDR3 is given with its conserved first and last residue. Fields, in order: D gene, J gene, V gene, clone size, CDR3 protein, CDR3 DNA. A D gene is named only where the DNA matches it firmly. Clone size appears in some rows only: once, few, many, or a class for an expanded clone.

D gene: -; J gene: TRBJ2-5; V gene: TRBV5-5; clone size: -; CDR3 protein: CASSFMETQYF; CDR3 DNA: TGTGCCAGCAGCTTTATGGAGACCCAGTACTTC
D gene: TRBD1; J gene: TRBJ1-1; V gene: TRBV4-1; clone size: -; CDR3 protein: CASSQGFRGRGRGAFF; CDR3 DNA: TGCGCCAGCAGCCAAGGGTTTCGGGGGAGGGGGCGAGGAGCTTTCTTT
D gene: -; J gene: TRBJ1-2; V gene: TRBV19; clone size: -; CDR3 protein: CASTLTINYGYTF; CDR3 DNA: TGTGCCAGTACCCTGACTATTAACTATGGCTACACCTTC
D gene: -; J gene: TRBJ2-7; V gene: TRBV5-6; clone size: -; CDR3 protein: CASSPPRGEQYF; CDR3 DNA: TGTGCCAGCAGCCCCCCCCGGGGCGAGCAGTACTTC
D gene: TRBD2; J gene: TRBJ2-7; V gene: TRBV29-1; clone size: -; CDR3 protein: CSVTSGRAGAYEQYF; CDR3 DNA: TGCAGCGTGACTAGCGGGAGGGCCGGGGCCTACGAGCAGTACTTC
D gene: TRBD2; J gene: TRBJ2-1; V gene: TRBV7-9; clone size: -; CDR3 protein: CASSLVLAGVGDEQFF; CDR3 DNA: TGTGCCAGCAGCTTAGTTCTAGCGGGAGTAGGGGATGAGCAGTTCTTC
D gene: -; J gene: TRBJ2-5; V gene: TRBV18; clone size: -; CDR3 protein: CASSPLKGLGETQYF; CDR3 DNA: TGTGCCAGCTCACCACTTAAGGGGCTGGGAGAGACCCAGTACTTC
D gene: -; J gene: TRBJ2-5; V gene: TRBV9; clone size: -; CDR3 protein: CASSAAGTSGTQYF; CDR3 DNA: TGTGCCAGCAGCGCGGCCGGGACATCTGGGACCCAGTACTTC
D gene: -; J gene: TRBJ2-1; V gene: TRBV6-1; clone size: -; CDR3 protein: CASSERVVAYNEQFF; CDR3 DNA: TGTGCCAGCAGTGAAAGAGTAGTAGCCTACAATGAGCAGTTCTTC
D gene: -; J gene: TRBJ1-2; V gene: TRBV28; clone size: -; CDR3 protein: CASSSGSSTNYGYTF; CDR3 DNA: TGTGCCAGCAGTAGCGGTTCATCAACGAACTATGGCTACACCTTC
D gene: -; J gene: TRBJ1-1; V gene: TRBV25-1; clone size: -; CDR3 protein: CASIGNTEAFF; CDR3 DNA: TGTGCCAGCATTGGGAACACTGAAGCTTTCTTT
D gene: TRBD2; J gene: TRBJ2-2; V gene: TRBV5-1; clone size: -; CDR3 protein: CASRLTSVSTGELFF; CDR3 DNA: TGCGCCAGCAGGCTGACTAGCGTGAGCACCGGGGAGCTGTTTTTT
D gene: TRBD1; J gene: TRBJ2-1; V gene: TRBV25-1; clone size: -; CDR3 protein: CASRTGSYNEQFF; CDR3 DNA: TGTGCCAGTCGGACAGGTTCCTACAATGAGCAGTTCTTC
D gene: -; J gene: TRBJ1-3; V gene: TRBV5-1; clone size: -; CDR3 protein: CASSLGRASGNTIYF; CDR3 DNA: TGCGCCAGCAGCTTGGGTAGGGCCTCTGGAAACACCATATATTTT
D gene: -; J gene: TRBJ2-1; V gene: TRBV19; clone size: -; CDR3 protein: CASSTHNEQFF; CDR3 DNA: TGTGCCAGTAGTACGCATAATGAGCAGTTCTTC
D gene: -; J gene: TRBJ2-1; V gene: TRBV9; clone size: once; CDR3 protein: CASSVDTHGGRAIDEQFF; CDR3 DNA: TGTGCCAGCAGCGTCGATACCCACGGGGGAAGGGCTATCGATGAGCAGTTCTTC
D gene: -; J gene: TRBJ1-3; V gene: TRBV18; clone size: -; CDR3 protein: CASSPSVTTDTIYF; CDR3 DNA: TGTGCCAGCTCACCAAGCGTTACCACCGACACCATATATTTT
D gene: TRBD2; J gene: TRBJ2-5; V gene: TRBV18; clone size: once; CDR3 protein: CASSPRGTSGTLYQETQYF; CDR3 DNA: TGTGCCAGCTCACCACGCGGGACTAGCGGGACCCTGTACCAAGAGACCCAGTACTTC
D gene: -; J gene: TRBJ2-7; V gene: TRBV27; clone size: once; CDR3 protein: CASSPGLRVEQYF; CDR3 DNA: TGTGCCAGCAGTCCAGGACTGCGGGTCGAGCAGTACTTC
D gene: TRBD1; J gene: TRBJ2-5; V gene: TRBV18; clone size: -; CDR3 protein: CASSPGQWQETQYF; CDR3 DNA: TGTGCCAGCTCACCGGGACAGTGGCAAGAGACCCAGTACTTC
D gene: TRBD2; J gene: TRBJ2-1; V gene: TRBV27; clone size: -; CDR3 protein: CASRGTSGPSYNEQFF; CDR3 DNA: TGTGCCAGCAGGGGGACTAGCGGGCCTTCCTACAATGAGCAGTTCTTC
D gene: -; J gene: TRBJ2-5; V gene: TRBV11-2; clone size: -; CDR3 protein: CASSSGHTKETQYF; CDR3 DNA: TGTGCCAGCAGCTCGGGACATACCAAAGAGACCCAGTACTTC
D gene: -; J gene: TRBJ2-1; V gene: TRBV7-3; clone size: -; CDR3 protein: CASSLYGGNEQFF; CDR3 DNA: TGTGCCAGCAGCTTATACGGGGGCAATGAGCAGTTCTTC
D gene: TRBD1; J gene: TRBJ2-7; V gene: TRBV6-5; clone size: once; CDR3 protein: CATRQGYEQYF; CDR3 DNA: TGTGCCACCAGACAGGGCTACGAGCAGTACTTC
D gene: TRBD1; J gene: TRBJ1-3; V gene: TRBV28; clone size: -; CDR3 protein: CASSLGTGPGNTIYF; CDR3 DNA: TGTGCCAGCAGCCTTGGGACAGGGCCTGGAAACACCATATATTTT
D gene: -; J gene: TRBJ2-5; V gene: TRBV19; clone size: once; CDR3 protein: CASSIRDGETQYF; CDR3 DNA: TGTGCCAGTAGTATCCGGGATGGGGAGACCCAGTACTTC
D gene: -; J gene: TRBJ2-1; V gene: TRBV28; clone size: -; CDR3 protein: CAGGSSYNEQFF; CDR3 DNA: TGTGCCGGGGGGAGCTCCTACAATGAGCAGTTCTTC
D gene: TRBD2; J gene: TRBJ2-5; V gene: TRBV5-1; clone size: -; CDR3 protein: CASSPGLAGYQETQYF; CDR3 DNA: TGCGCCAGCAGCCCGGGACTAGCGGGATACCAAGAGACCCAGTACTTC
D gene: -; J gene: TRBJ1-4; V gene: TRBV6-1; clone size: -; CDR3 protein: CASTGSSTNEKLFF; CDR3 DNA: TGTGCCAGCACAGGGAGCTCAACTAATGAAAAACTGTTTTTT
D gene: -; J gene: TRBJ2-1; V gene: TRBV27; clone size: -; CDR3 protein: CASSARLVVNEQFF; CDR3 DNA: TGTGCCAGCAGCGCCCGACTAGTCGTGAATGAGCAGTTCTTC
D gene: TRBD1; J gene: TRBJ1-2; V gene: TRBV2; clone size: -; CDR3 protein: CASTTGAAGYTF; CDR3 DNA: TGTGCCAGCACGACAGGGGCCGCCGGCTACACCTTC
D gene: -; J gene: TRBJ1-1; V gene: TRBV19; clone size: -; CDR3 protein: CASSIKTANTEAFF; CDR3 DNA: TGTGCCAGTAGTATCAAGACGGCGAACACTGAAGCTTTCTTT
D gene: -; J gene: TRBJ2-4; V gene: TRBV28; clone size: -; CDR3 protein: CASRGGAGAKNIQYF; CDR3 DNA: TGTGCCAGCAGGGGGGGAGCGGGAGCCAAAAACATTCAGTACTTC
D gene: -; J gene: TRBJ2-2; V gene: TRBV27; clone size: -; CDR3 protein: CASSFFQGGNTGELFF; CDR3 DNA: TGTGCCAGCAGTTTTTTTCAGGGGGGGAACACCGGGGAGCTGTTTTTT
D gene: -; J gene: TRBJ2-1; V gene: TRBV6-1; clone size: -; CDR3 protein: CASSLERLSPKFF; CDR3 DNA: TGTGCCAGCAGTTTGGAGAGATTGAGTCCCAAGTTCTTC
D gene: -; J gene: TRBJ2-7; V gene: TRBV7-8; clone size: -; CDR3 protein: CASSLTIVGGAYEQYF; CDR3 DNA: TGTGCCAGCAGCTTAACTATCGTAGGAGGGGCCTACGAGCAGTACTTC
D gene: -; J gene: TRBJ1-5; V gene: TRBV30; clone size: once; CDR3 protein: CAWSGGGYQPQHF; CDR3 DNA: TGTGCCTGGAGTGGAGGGGGGTATCAGCCCCAGCATTTT
D gene: TRBD1; J gene: TRBJ1-5; V gene: TRBV6-5; clone size: -; CDR3 protein: CASSAGTGINQPQHF; CDR3 DNA: TGTGCCAGCAGTGCTGGGACAGGGATCAATCAGCCCCAGCATTTT
D gene: -; J gene: TRBJ2-1; V gene: TRBV29-1; clone size: -; CDR3 protein: CSVLLYNEQFF; CDR3 DNA: TGCAGCGTTTTACTCTACAATGAGCAGTTCTTC
D gene: TRBD1; J gene: TRBJ2-7; V gene: TRBV28; clone size: -; CDR3 protein: CASGQAYEQYF; CDR3 DNA: TGTGCCAGCGGACAGGCCTACGAGCAGTACTTC
D gene: -; J gene: TRBJ1-4; V gene: TRBV21-1; clone size: -; CDR3 protein: CASRVGQSTTNEKLFF; CDR3 DNA: TGTGCCAGCAGAGTGGGGCAGAGTACAACTAATGAAAAACTGTTTTTT
D gene: -; J gene: TRBJ1-2; V gene: TRBV30; clone size: -; CDR3 protein: CAWSVVVEDTF; CDR3 DNA: TGTGCCTGGAGTGTAGTCGTGGAGGACACCTTC
D gene: -; J gene: TRBJ2-7; V gene: TRBV7-9; clone size: -; CDR3 protein: CASSLVSYEQYF; CDR3 DNA: TGTGCCAGCAGCTTAGTATCGTACGAGCAGTACTTC
D gene: TRBD2; J gene: TRBJ2-7; V gene: TRBV4-1; clone size: once; CDR3 protein: CASSPTSGRRYEQYF; CDR3 DNA: TGCGCCAGCAGCCCCACTAGCGGGAGACGGTACGAGCAGTACTTC
D gene: TRBD2; J gene: TRBJ2-3; V gene: TRBV19; clone size: -; CDR3 protein: CASSKPELAGVDTQYF; CDR3 DNA: TGTGCCAGTAGTAAGCCGGAACTAGCGGGAGTAGATACGCAGTATTTT
D gene: -; J gene: TRBJ1-1; V gene: TRBV28; clone size: -; CDR3 protein: CASSLGHLEAFF; CDR3 DNA: TGTGCCAGCAGTTTGGGGCACCTTGAAGCTTTCTTT
D gene: -; J gene: TRBJ2-5; V gene: TRBV15; clone size: -; CDR3 protein: CATSRAGNQETQYF; CDR3 DNA: TGTGCCACCAGCAGAGCCGGGAACCAAGAGACCCAGTACTTC